Below, 23 T cell receptor beta chains from the same sample are listed, as sequenced in a study of T cells in women clearing cervical HPV infection. Clones were read by immunoSEQ multiplex PCR, and TCRdb kept only the in-frame ones, dropping some. The sample is made up of roughly 49,000 clones, and the top ten hold approximately 0.98% of it. Sequenced material: blood buffy coat. These receptors originate from a woman between 18 and 75 years old with a cervical HPV16 infection that either progressed to CIN3+ or cleared (not recorded which).

As regards this clone: The read ends 3 residues early relative to the CDR3; the germline J gene fills the gap. This chain connects TRBV6-1 to TRBJ1-5; maybe TRBD1 (6 bases). Between the trimmed V and J ends, which lost 0 bases and 3 bases, there was a span of 9 bases. This CDR3 spans 15 amino acids. CDR1 is MNHNS, CDR2 SASEGT, per germline. CDR3 bases read: TGTGCCAGCAGTGAAGCCAGGGGAGTCAATCAGCCC. Its translation is CASSEARGVNQP. Given in full, the CDR3 is CASSEARGVNQPQHF.

CDR3 DNA (partial): TGCGCCAGCAGTCACCGGGACATAAACACTGAA. This encodes CASSHRDINTE. The entire CDR3 protein is CASSHRDINTEAFF. V usage is TRBV10-1 and J usage is TRBJ1-1; D is perhaps TRBD1 (6 bases). The read comes to an end 3 residues before the CDR3 does, leaving the germline J gene to fill in the end. CDR1 and CDR2 from the germline V gene are WNHNN and SYGVQD (reference sequence). The V end lost 5 bases, the J end lost 2 bases, and 12 bases lay between the germline ends. The CDR3 extends over 14 amino acids.

Turning to this clone: The read is 3 residues too short to cover the CDR3 end, so that end is filled in from the germline J gene. The gene calls are TRBV18 and TRBJ2-2; 7 nucleotides line up with TRBD2. From germline, CDR1 is KGHSH and CDR2 LQKENI. The junction had 11 bases not matched to a gene; V was cut back by 2 bases and J by 8 bases. This CDR3 comprises 16 residues. The part of the CDR3 DNA that was read is TGTGCCAGCTCACCAGGATTCAGCGGGGCTCGGGGGGAG. Translating it yields CASSPGFSGARGE. In full, the CDR3 reads CASSPGFSGARGELFF.

Of note for this clone: The read falls 3 residues short of the CDR3 end, and the missing part is taken from the germline J gene. The chain carries TRBV20-1 and TRBJ1-6; D is perhaps TRBD1 (5 bases). Germline values: CDR1 DFQATT, CDR2 SNEGSKA (reference sequence). CDR3 size: 14 residues. V was trimmed by 3 bases and J by 7 bases, leaving 13 bases between them. CDR3 loop: CSASARGGNSPLHF. CDR3 DNA (partial): TGCAGTGCTAGCGCCCGGGGGGGGAATTCACCC.

Turning to this clone: The read stops 3 residues short of the end of the CDR3; the missing end is completed from the germline J gene. This chain connects TRBV7-2 to TRBJ1-2; the D gene is possibly TRBD1 (5 bases). CDR3 length equals 15 residues. Germline lookup yields CDR1 SGHTA and CDR2 FQGNSA. CDR3 DNA (partial): TGTGCCAGCAGCTTAGCACAGGCTAGGTACAATGAC. This gives the protein CASSLAQARYND. The entire CDR3 protein reads CASSLAQARYNDYTF.

Turning to this clone: Coverage ceases 3 residues before the CDR3 finishes, and the germline J gene fills in the end. The gene calls are TRBV10-2 and TRBJ1-1; 11 nucleotides align to TRBD1. Germline CDR1 reads WSHSY; CDR2 reads SAAADI. Trimming took 6 bases from V and 5 from J; bases not matched to a gene: 11. The CDR3 length is 16 residues. CDR3 DNA (partial): TGCGCCAGCAGCGATAGTGCCGGGACAGGGGGGACTGAA. Amino acid sequence: CASSDSAGTGGTE. The CDR3 reads in full as CASSDSAGTGGTEAFF.

In regard to this clone: Read coverage stops 3 residues before the CDR3 terminus; the germline J gene supplies the remainder. The V call is TRBV10-3, the J call TRBJ2-3; TRBD2 matches 8 bases. CDR1 is ENHRY, CDR2 SYGVKD, per germline. This CDR3 has 15 amino acids. CDR3 bases read: TGTGCCATCAGTGAGCCTGCGCAGCGGGGGAGCCCG. Its protein product is CAISEPAQRGSP. From start to end, the CDR3 is CAISEPAQRGSPQYF.

Concerning this clone: The read finishes 3 residues shy of the CDR3 end, and the germline J gene is used to complete it. The chain carries TRBV2 and TRBJ2-1; a possible D gene is TRBD1 (5 bases). The V gene's germline CDR1 is SNHLY and CDR2 FYNNEI. The CDR3 contains 15 residues. V lost 2 bases and J 0 bases, leaving 8 bases between the germline ends. The CDR3: CASSERGISYNEQFF. CDR3 DNA, as far as it was read: TGTGCCAGCAGTGAAAGGGGTATCTCCTACAATGAG.

For this clone: The read is 3 residues too short to cover the CDR3 end, so that end is filled in from the germline J gene. The V and J genes are TRBV5-4 and TRBJ1-4; D might be TRBD1 (5 bases). This CDR3 is built from 14 residues. V dropped 2 bases and J dropped 3 bases, with 8 bases sitting between them. Germline V lookup: CDR1 SGHNT, CDR2 YYREEE (reference sequence). This CDR3 is CASSLGAANEKLFF. CDR3 bases read: TGTGCCAGCAGCTTAGGGGCGGCTAATGAAAAA.

As to this clone: The CDR3 end is not reached by the read, which stops 3 residues before it; the germline J gene fills it in. The V and J genes are TRBV2 and TRBJ1-2; D is perhaps TRBD1 (5 bases). CDR3 size: 14 residues. Germline V gene sequence: CDR1 SNHLY, CDR2 FYNNEI. This CDR3 is CASSDLGGYHDYTF. CDR3 DNA, as far as it was read: TGTGCCAGCAGTGATTTGGGGGGGTACCACGAC.

As regards this clone: Read sequence stops 3 residues before the CDR3 end, and the germline J gene provides the missing end. The rearrangement uses TRBV7-3 and TRBJ2-3; weak D call: TRBD1 (5 bases). CDR3 length: 15 residues. CDR1 is SGHTA, CDR2 FQGTGA, per germline. The CDR3 sequence: CASSSIPQAQETQYF. The covered CDR3 bases are TGTGCCAGCAGCTCCATCCCACAGGCCCAAGAGACG.

About this clone itself: The CDR3 goes on 3 residues after the read ends, and that part is filled in from the germline J gene. J is TRBJ1-1 and V is TRBV7-3, with D possibly TRBD1 on 6 matching bases. The germline V gene encodes CDR1 SGHTA and CDR2 FQGTGA. Trimming left V 4 bases short and J 2 bases short, with 11 bases between. The CDR3 covers 14 residues. This CDR3 is CASSSGTHNTEAFF. The CDR3 DNA, read in part, is TGTGCCAGCAGCTCCGGGACACACAACACTGAA. Looking up the rest from reference TRBV7-3 and TRBJ1-1 gives the full variable domain: GAGVSQTPSNKVTEKGKYVELRCDPISGHTALYWYRQSLGQGPEFLIYFQGTGAADDSGLPNDRFFAVRPEGSVSTLKIQRTERGDSAVYLCASSSGTHNTEAFFGQGTRLTVV.

On this clone itself: The CDR3 is cut off 3 residues early in the read; its end comes from the germline J gene. J is TRBJ2-3 and V is TRBV5-8, with D possibly being TRBD1 (5 bases). Per the germline V gene, CDR1 is SGHTS and CDR2 is YDEGEE. V was trimmed by 5 bases and J by 6 bases, leaving 13 bases between them. The CDR3 length is 13 residues. CDR3 loop: CASRARAADTQYF. The CDR3 DNA, read in part, is TGTGCCAGCAGAGCCAGGGCAGCCGATACG. Drawing the rest from reference TRBV5-8 and TRBJ2-3, the complete variable domain is EAGVTQSPTHLIKTRGQQATLRCSPISGHTSVYWYQQALGLGLQFLLWYDEGEERNRGNFPPRFSGRQFPNYSSELNVNALELEDSALYLCASRARAADTQYFGPGTRLTVL.

Of note for this clone: The read ends 3 residues shy of where the CDR3 ends; the end is completed using the germline J gene. This chain uses TRBV18 with TRBJ1-3; 7 bases fit TRBD1. Trimming removed 5 bases from V and 2 bases from J; junction bases left unmatched: 9. This CDR3 is built from 16 residues. Germline values: CDR1 KGHSH, CDR2 LQKENI. The sequenced part of the CDR3 DNA is TGTGCCAGCTCAGTATCGACAGGGATCCCTGGAAACACC. Translated, it gives CASSVSTGIPGNT. The entire CDR3 protein is CASSVSTGIPGNTIYF.

Notes on this clone: Coverage ceases 3 residues before the CDR3 finishes, and the germline J gene fills in the end. The chain employs TRBV20-1 and TRBJ2-3, with D unclear. This CDR3 spans 12 amino acids. Germline-derived CDR1 and CDR2 are DFQATT and SNEGSKA (reference sequence). Incomplete CDR3 DNA: TGCAGTGCTAGAGAAAGCCAAGAGACG. Protein product: CSARESQET. The entire CDR3 sequence reads CSARESQETQYF.

Concerning this clone itself: The read is 3 residues too short to cover the CDR3 end, so that end is filled in from the germline J gene. The gene calls are TRBV5-4 and TRBJ2-5, with a weak D call TRBD2 (5 bases). Germline V gives CDR1 SGHNT, CDR2 YYREEE (reference sequence). The V and J ends lost 1 base and 5 bases respectively, with 6 bases between them. This CDR3 contains 12 residues. The part of the CDR3 DNA that was read is TGTGCCAGCAGCTTGACGGGGGAGACC. This sequence encodes CASSLTGET. The entire CDR3 is CASSLTGETQYF.

To note about this clone: The CDR3 end is not reached by the read, which stops 3 residues before it; the germline J gene fills it in. The rearrangement joins TRBV7-3 to TRBJ2-2; weak D call: TRBD1 (5 bases). This CDR3 has 14 amino acids. CDR1 is SGHTA and CDR2 is FQGTGA in the germline V gene. CDR3 loop: CASSYSSGANVLFF. CDR3 bases read: TGTGCCAGCAGCTACAGCTCTGGGGCCAACGTG.

Regarding this clone: Read sequence stops 3 residues before the CDR3 end, and the germline J gene provides the missing end. The chain recombines TRBV2 with TRBJ1-2, with TRBD1 as a possible D gene (6 bases). Per germline, CDR1 SNHLY and CDR2 FYNNEI. This CDR3 comprises 15 residues. CDR3 residues: CASSENERGGNDYTF. CDR3 DNA, as far as it was read: TGTGCCAGCAGTGAAAATGAGCGGGGGGGCAATGAC. Supplemented by reference TRBV2 and TRBJ1-2, the full variable domain reads EPEVTQTPSHQVTQMGQEVILRCVPISNHLYFYWYRQILGQKVEFLVSFYNNEISEKSEIFDDQFSVERPDGSNFTLKIRSTKLEDSAMYFCASSENERGGNDYTFGSGTRLTVV.

Concerning this clone: The read ends 3 residues early relative to the CDR3; the germline J gene fills the gap. V is TRBV7-9 and J is TRBJ1-2; perhaps TRBD1 as D (6 bases). The CDR3 contains 15 residues. Germline V gene lookup returns CDR1 SEHNR and CDR2 FQNEAQ (reference sequence). The CDR3 sequence: CASSSTRGRAGGYTF. CDR3 bases read: TGTGCCAGCAGCTCAACAAGGGGGAGGGCAGGAGGC.

In the case of this clone: Germline and junction disagree at one end, which may indicate a read error. The read ends 3 residues shy of where the CDR3 ends; the end is completed using the germline J gene. The V call is TRBV12-3 or TRBV12-4, the J call TRBJ2-3; 11 bases match TRBD2. CDR3 length equals 14 residues. This CDR3 reads CASSLAGGADTQYF. Partial CDR3 DNA: TGTGCCAGCAGTCTAGCGGGGGGTGCAGATACG.

A note on this clone: Sequencing ends 3 residues short of the CDR3 end; the germline J gene provides the rest. V and J are TRBV7-3 and TRBJ2-3; D uncertain. Trimming took off 4 bases at V and 0 bases at J, with 5 bases between the two ends. Germline-derived CDR1 and CDR2 are SGHTA and FQGTGA. CDR3 length: 13 amino acids. The CDR3 loop reads CASSSPSTDTQYF. The sequenced CDR3 bases are TGTGCCAGCAGCTCTCCCAGCACAGATACG.

Comment on this clone: Coverage ceases 3 residues before the CDR3 finishes, and the germline J gene fills in the end. The chain employs TRBV12-3 or TRBV12-4 and TRBJ1-3; D is ambiguous. Between the trimmed V and J ends, which lost 5 bases and 0 bases, there was a span of 8 bases. This CDR3 spans 14 amino acids. The DNA read from the CDR3 is TGTGCCAGCAGTCGCGGCAGCTCTGGAAACACC. Protein sequence: CASSRGSSGNT. The entire CDR3 reads CASSRGSSGNTIYF.

A remark on this clone: Read coverage stops 3 residues before the CDR3 terminus; the germline J gene supplies the remainder. V and J are TRBV20-1 and TRBJ1-6; D gene unclear. V gave up 3 bases and J gave up 7 bases, with 13 bases separating them. The CDR3 covers 14 residues. The germline CDR1 and CDR2 sequences are DFQATT and SNEGSKA (reference sequence). Partial CDR3 DNA: TGCAGTGCTAGGGAGCAGCGGATGAATTCACCC. As protein: CSAREQRMNSP. The CDR3 in its entirety is CSAREQRMNSPLHF.